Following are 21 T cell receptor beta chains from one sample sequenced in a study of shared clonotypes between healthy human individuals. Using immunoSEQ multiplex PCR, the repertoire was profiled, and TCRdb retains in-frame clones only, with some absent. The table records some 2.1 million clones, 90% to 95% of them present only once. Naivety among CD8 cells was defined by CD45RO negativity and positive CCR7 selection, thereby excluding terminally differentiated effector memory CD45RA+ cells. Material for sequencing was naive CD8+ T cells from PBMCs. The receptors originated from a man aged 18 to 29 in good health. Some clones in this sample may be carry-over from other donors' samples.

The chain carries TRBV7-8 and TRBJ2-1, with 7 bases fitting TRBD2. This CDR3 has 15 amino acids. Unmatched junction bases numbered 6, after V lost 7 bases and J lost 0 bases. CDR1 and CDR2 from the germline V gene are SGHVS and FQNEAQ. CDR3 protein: CASIPTGGSYNEQFF. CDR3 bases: TGTGCCAGCATCCCGACGGGGGGCTCCTACAATGAGCAGTTCTTC.

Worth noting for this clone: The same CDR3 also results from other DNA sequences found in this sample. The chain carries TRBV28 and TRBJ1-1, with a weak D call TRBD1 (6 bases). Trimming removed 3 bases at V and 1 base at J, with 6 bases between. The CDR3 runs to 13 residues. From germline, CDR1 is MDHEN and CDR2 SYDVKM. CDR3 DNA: TGTGCCAGCAGTTTCAGGGGGAACACTGAAGCTTTCTTT. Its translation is CASSFRGNTEAFF.

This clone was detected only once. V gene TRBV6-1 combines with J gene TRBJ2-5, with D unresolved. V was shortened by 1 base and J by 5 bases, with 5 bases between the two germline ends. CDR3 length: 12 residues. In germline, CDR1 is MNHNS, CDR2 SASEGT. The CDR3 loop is CASSEGSETQYF. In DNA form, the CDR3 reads TGTGCCAGCAGTGAAGGCAGCGAGACCCAGTACTTC.

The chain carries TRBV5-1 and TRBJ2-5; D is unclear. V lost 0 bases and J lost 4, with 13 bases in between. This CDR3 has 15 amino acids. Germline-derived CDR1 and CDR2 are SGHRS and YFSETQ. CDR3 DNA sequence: TGCGCCAGCAGCTTGGAGCTAGGGCCCCCAGAGACCCAGTACTTC. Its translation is CASSLELGPPETQYF.

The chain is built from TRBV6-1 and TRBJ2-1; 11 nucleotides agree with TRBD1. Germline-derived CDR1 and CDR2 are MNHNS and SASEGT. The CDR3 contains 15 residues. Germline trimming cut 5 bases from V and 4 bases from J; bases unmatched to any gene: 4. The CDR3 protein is CASSKDRGLYNEQFF. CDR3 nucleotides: TGTGCCAGCAGTAAGGACAGGGGGCTGTACAATGAGCAGTTCTTC.

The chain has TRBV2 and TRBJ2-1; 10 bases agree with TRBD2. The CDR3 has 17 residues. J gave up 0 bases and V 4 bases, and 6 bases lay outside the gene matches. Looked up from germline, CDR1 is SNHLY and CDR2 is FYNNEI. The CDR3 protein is CASSGDPSGSSYNEQFF. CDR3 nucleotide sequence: TGTGCCAGCAGTGGTGATCCTAGCGGGAGCTCCTACAATGAGCAGTTCTTC.

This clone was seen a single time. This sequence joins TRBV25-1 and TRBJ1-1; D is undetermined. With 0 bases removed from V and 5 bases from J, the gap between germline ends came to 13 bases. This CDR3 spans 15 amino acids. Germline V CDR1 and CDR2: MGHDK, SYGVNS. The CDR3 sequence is CASSEYRGRATEAFF. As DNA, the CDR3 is TGTGCCAGCAGTGAATACCGGGGTCGGGCGACTGAAGCTTTCTTT.

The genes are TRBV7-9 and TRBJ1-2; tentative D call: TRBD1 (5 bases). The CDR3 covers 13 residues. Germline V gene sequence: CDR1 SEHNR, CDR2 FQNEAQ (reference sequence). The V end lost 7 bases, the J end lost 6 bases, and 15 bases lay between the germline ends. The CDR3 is CASKGRGMHGYTF. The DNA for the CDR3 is TGTGCCAGCAAGGGACGGGGGATGCATGGCTACACCTTC.

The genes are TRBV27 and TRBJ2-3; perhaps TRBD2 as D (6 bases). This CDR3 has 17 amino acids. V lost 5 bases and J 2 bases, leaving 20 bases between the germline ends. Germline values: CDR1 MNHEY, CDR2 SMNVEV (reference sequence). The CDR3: CASSPPGVGFLTDTQYF. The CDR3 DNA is TGTGCCAGCAGTCCCCCGGGGGTAGGGTTCCTCACAGATACGCAGTATTTT.

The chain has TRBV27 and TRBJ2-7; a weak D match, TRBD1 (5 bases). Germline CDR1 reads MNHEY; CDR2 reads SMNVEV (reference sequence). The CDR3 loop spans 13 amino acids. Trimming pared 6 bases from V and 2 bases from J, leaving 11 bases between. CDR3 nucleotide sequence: TGTGCCAGCAGAAGGGGTTTCCCCTACGAGCAGTACTTC. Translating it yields CASRRGFPYEQYF.

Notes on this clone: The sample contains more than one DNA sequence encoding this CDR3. The CDR3 DNA reads as TGTGCCAGCAGTTCCCCGGGACAGGGAGACTACGAGCAGTACTTC. Amino acid sequence: CASSSPGQGDYEQYF. J is TRBJ2-7 and V is TRBV27; 9 bases fit TRBD1. The CDR3 contains 15 residues. V gave up 4 bases and J gave up 3 bases; unmatched junction bases: 7. CDR1 and CDR2 from the germline V gene are MNHEY and SMNVEV (reference sequence).

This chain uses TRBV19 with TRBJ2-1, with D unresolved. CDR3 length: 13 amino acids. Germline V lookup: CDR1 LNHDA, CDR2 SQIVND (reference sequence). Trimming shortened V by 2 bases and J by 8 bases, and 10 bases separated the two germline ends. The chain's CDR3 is CASSIWGRDEQFF. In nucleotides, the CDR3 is TGTGCCAGTAGTATATGGGGTCGGGATGAGCAGTTCTTC.

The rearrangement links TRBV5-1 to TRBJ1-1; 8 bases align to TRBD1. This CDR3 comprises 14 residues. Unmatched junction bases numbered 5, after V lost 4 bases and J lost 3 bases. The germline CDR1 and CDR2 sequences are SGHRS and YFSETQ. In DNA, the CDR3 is TGCGCCAGCAGCCCCGCCAGGGGGCACACTGAAGCTTTCTTT. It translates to CASSPARGHTEAFF.

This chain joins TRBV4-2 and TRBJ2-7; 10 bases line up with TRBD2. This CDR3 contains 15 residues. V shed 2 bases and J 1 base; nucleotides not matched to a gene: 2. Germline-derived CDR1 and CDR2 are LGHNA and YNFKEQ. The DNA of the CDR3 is TGTGCCAGCAGCCAAAGCGGGAGGGGTTCCTACGAGCAGTACTTC. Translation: CASSQSGRGSYEQYF.

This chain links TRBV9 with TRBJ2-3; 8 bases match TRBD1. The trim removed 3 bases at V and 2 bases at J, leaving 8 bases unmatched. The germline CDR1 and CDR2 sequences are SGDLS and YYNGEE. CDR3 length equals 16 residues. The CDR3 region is CASSADRGLYTDTQYF. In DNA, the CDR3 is TGTGCCAGCAGCGCCGACAGGGGCTTATACACAGATACGCAGTATTTT.

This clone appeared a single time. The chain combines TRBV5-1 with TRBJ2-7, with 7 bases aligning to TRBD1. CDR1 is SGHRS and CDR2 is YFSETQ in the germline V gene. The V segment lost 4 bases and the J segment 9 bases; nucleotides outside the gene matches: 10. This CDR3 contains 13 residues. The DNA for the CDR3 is TGCGCCAGCAGCAACGAAAGGGGGCCGGGGCAGTACTTC. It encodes CASSNERGPGQYF. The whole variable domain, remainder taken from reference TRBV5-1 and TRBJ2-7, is KAGVTQTPRYLIKTRGQQVTLSCSPISGHRSVSWYQQTPGQGLQFLFEYFSETQRNKGNFPGRFSGRQFSNSRSEMNVSTLELGDSALYLCASSNERGPGQYFGPGTRLTVT.

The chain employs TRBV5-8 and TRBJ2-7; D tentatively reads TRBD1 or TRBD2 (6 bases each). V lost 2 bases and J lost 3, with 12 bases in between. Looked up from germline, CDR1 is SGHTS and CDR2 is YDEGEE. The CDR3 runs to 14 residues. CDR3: CASSLGGFSYEQYF. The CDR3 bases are TGTGCCAGCAGCTTAGGGGGGTTCAGCTACGAGCAGTACTTC.

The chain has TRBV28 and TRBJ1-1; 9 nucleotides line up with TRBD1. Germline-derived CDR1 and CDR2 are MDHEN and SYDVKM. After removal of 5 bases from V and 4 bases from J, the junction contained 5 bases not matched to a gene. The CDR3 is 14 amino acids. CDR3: CASSQGTGFTEAFF. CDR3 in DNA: TGTGCCAGCAGTCAAGGGACAGGGTTCACTGAAGCTTTCTTT.

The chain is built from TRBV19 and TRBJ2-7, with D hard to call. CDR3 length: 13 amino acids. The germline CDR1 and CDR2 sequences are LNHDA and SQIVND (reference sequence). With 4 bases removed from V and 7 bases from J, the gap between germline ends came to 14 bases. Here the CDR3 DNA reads TGTGCCAGTAGTACCCGGATCTACGAGGAGCAGTACTTC. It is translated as CASSTRIYEEQYF.

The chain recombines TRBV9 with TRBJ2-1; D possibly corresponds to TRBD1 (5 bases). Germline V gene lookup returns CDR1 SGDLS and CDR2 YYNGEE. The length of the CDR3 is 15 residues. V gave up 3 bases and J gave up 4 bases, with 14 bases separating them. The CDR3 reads CASSARQRPYNEQFF. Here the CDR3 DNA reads TGTGCCAGCAGCGCCCGACAGAGACCTTACAATGAGCAGTTCTTC.

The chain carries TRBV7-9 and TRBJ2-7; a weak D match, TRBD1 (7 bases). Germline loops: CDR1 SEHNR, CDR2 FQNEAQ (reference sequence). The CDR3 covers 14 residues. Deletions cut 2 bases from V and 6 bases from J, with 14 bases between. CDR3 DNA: TGTGCCAGCAGCTTATCGGAGGGGGCGGTCGAGCAGTACTTC. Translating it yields CASSLSEGAVEQYF.